This TCR beta chain appears in the sequencing data of a study of shared clonotypes between healthy human individuals. Study context: There were three CD4 naive, three CD4 memory, two CD8 naive and one CD8 memory plates per donor.

Each of the donors was a healthy adult who was HIV-negative and had not had a recent acute infection or vaccination. About this clone itself: Its antigen is still unknown.

The CDR3 covers 14 residues. V lost 5 bases and J lost 8; bases outside the gene matches: 6. CDR1 and CDR2 from the germline V gene are KGHSH and LQKENI. Study-wide findings and caveats: The represented genetic and exposure-history diversity was limited by the small number of donors.

Profiled with immunoSEQ multiplex PCR; TCRdb holds only in-frame clones, not every one. This sample has a few million clones; less than 95% occur once, and the top ten carry 0.37%. Sample: naive CD4+ T cells from PBMCs. Subset here: CD45RA+ positively selected. This clonotype was sampled from a man between 18 and 35 years old in good health. Some clones in this sample may be carry-over from other donors' samples. This chain links TRBV18 with TRBJ2-1, with 10 nucleotides matching TRBD1. CDR3 sequence reads: CASSRTGGIDEQFF. The CDR3 nucleotides read TGTGCCAGCTCAAGGACAGGGGGAATCGATGAGCAGTTCTTC.